A selection of T cell receptor beta chains follows, all from one sample in a study of T cell repertoires in cytomegalovirus infection. TCRdb independently ran MiXCR on the reads; one entry per CDR3 protein. The sample contains around 140,000 distinct CDR3 sequences, roughly 6% of which appear only once. Sequencing input: PBMCs. These receptor sequences come from a human donor in good health (CMV status not recorded). Some clones in this sample may be carry-over from other donors' samples. CDR3s leave out the opening cysteine and the closing phenylalanine or tryptophan.

CDR3: ASTSDGTIFSGANVLT
J: TRBJ2-6
V: TRBV6-2/TRBV6-3

CDR3: ASSLNFVGQGPYEQY
J: TRBJ2-7
V: TRBV7-3

CDR3: ASSGNTGELF
J: TRBJ2-2
V: TRBV19

CDR3: ASGDGALRYGYT
J: TRBJ1-2
V: TRBV12-3/TRBV12-4

CDR3: ASSSGLLYSDTQY
J: TRBJ2-3
V: TRBV7-2

CDR3: ASSPTGDSGTDTQY
J: TRBJ2-3
V: TRBV5-4

CDR3: ASSPTGRVNTEAF
J: TRBJ1-1
V: TRBV4-3

CDR3: ASSLRADSSGNTIY
J: TRBJ1-3
V: TRBV12-3/TRBV12-4

CDR3: ASSLRGAYTQY
J: TRBJ2-3
V: TRBV7-8

CDR3: ASSAVNTEAF
J: TRBJ1-1
V: TRBV12-3/TRBV12-4

CDR3: ASSHERGGQETQY
J: TRBJ2-5
V: TRBV14

CDR3: ASRLTGTSGSYEQY
J: TRBJ2-7
V: TRBV28

CDR3: ASSGTGLGGYT
J: TRBJ1-2
V: TRBV7-8

CDR3: SARDLGGTDNSPLH
J: TRBJ1-6
V: TRBV20-1

CDR3: AITQGSSYEQY
J: TRBJ2-7
V: TRBV10-3

CDR3: ASSLVPGGSNEQF
J: TRBJ2-1
V: TRBV7-2

CDR3: ASSQVSGSRYEQY
J: TRBJ2-7
V: TRBV14

CDR3: ASSLAPTRTQY
J: TRBJ2-3
V: TRBV7-2

CDR3: SAFDRGGQPQH
J: TRBJ1-5
V: TRBV20-1

CDR3: ASSTIGTGGAKNIQY
J: TRBJ2-4
V: TRBV19

CDR3: ASTPGGRVSGYT
J: TRBJ1-2
V: TRBV12-3/TRBV12-4

CDR3: ASSPVDSLSTDTQY
J: TRBJ2-3
V: TRBV5-1

CDR3: ASSWRGTLNTGELF
J: TRBJ2-2
V: TRBV11-2

CDR3: ATSRVSGAGEQY
J: TRBJ2-7
V: TRBV15

CDR3: ASSFWESDTQY
J: TRBJ2-3
V: TRBV11-2

CDR3: ASSLEVDPQY
J: TRBJ2-5
V: TRBV11-2

CDR3: ASSPRGRWGTGTEAF
J: TRBJ1-1
V: TRBV7-9

CDR3: ASRVGQGIRDTEAF
J: TRBJ1-1
V: TRBV7-6